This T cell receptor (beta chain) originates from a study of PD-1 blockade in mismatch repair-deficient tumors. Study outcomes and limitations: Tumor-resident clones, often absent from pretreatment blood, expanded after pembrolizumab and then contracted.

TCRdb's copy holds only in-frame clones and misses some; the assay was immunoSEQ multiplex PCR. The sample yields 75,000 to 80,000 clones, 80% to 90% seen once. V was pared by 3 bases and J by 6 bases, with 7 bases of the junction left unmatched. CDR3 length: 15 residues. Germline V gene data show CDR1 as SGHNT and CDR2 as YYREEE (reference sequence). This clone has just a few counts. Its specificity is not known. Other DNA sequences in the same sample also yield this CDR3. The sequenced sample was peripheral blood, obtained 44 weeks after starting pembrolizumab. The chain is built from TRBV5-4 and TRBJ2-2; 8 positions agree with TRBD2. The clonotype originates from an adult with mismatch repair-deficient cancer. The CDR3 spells CASSSGGRRAGELFF. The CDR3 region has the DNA TGTGCCAGCAGCTCGGGCGGGAGGAGGGCCGGGGAGCTGTTTTTT.